What follows describes a single T cell receptor beta chain. The data derive from a study of shared T cell receptors in the human thymus. This CDR3 is 14 amino acids long. Per germline, CDR1 ENHRY and CDR2 SYGVKD. Unmatched junction bases numbered 2, after V lost 2 bases and J lost 5 bases. Produced via immunoSEQ multiplex PCR; TCRdb's table is partial and in-frame only. The sample shows more than 550,000 clones, about 90% of them seen only once. These data also featured in a second study, about human thymus T cells. That paper adds: Infants served as donors; they were healthy and Finnish and were having corrective surgery for congenital heart defects.

Material for sequencing was thymocytes. This TCR came from a boy younger than two with a congenital heart defect. The chain joins TRBV10-3 to TRBJ1-5, with 8 bases aligning to TRBD1. The chain's CDR3 is CAISEGQGHQPQHF. The CDR3 region has the DNA TGTGCCATCAGTGAGGGACAGGGCCATCAGCCCCAGCATTTT.